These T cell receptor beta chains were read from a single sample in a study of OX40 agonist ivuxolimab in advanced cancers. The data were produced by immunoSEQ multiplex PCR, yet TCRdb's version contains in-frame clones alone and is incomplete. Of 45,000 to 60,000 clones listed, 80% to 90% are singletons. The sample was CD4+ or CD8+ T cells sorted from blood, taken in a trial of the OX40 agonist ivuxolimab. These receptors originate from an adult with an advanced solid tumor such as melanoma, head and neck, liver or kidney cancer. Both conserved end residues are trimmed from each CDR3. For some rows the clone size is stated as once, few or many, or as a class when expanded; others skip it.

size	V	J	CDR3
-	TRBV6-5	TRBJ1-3	ASSYSRGSGNTIY
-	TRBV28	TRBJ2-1	ASRKSQGAPYNEQF
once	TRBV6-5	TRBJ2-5	ASSQTGGTQETQY
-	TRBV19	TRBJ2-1	ASSIYEGSYNEQF
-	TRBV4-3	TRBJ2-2	ASSQDHWGAGELF
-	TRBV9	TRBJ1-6	ASSVAQDGLSPLH
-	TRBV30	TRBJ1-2	AWSSGGFYGYT
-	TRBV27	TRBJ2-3	ASSPGTAGGTGDTQY
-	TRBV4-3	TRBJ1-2	ASSQETGGGYGYT
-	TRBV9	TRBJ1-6	ASSGGQGNSPLH
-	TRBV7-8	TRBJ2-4	ASSLISGTTKNIQY
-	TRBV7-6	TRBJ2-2	ASSVLTDFTGELF
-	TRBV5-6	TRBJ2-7	ASSLDYEQY
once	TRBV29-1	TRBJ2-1	SVERDSHEQF
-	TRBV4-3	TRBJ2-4	ASSQDLEDRVFNIQY
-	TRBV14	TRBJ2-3	ASSQDWGSTDTQY
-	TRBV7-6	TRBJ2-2	ASSLAVDTNTGELF
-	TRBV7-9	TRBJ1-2	ASSFLFQGRGGYT
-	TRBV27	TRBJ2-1	ASSYRTGGSPSYNEQF
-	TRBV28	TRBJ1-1	ASSMTGAQNTEAF
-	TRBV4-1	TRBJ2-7	ASSQESRDSYEQY
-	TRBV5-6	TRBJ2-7	ASSRTSGGALFEQY
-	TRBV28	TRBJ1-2	ASRRGVHGYT
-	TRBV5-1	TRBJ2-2	ASSGLAPNTGELF
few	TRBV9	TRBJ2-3	ASSVDMWGRTSGSTDTQY
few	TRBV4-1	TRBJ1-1	ASSQEAQMNTEAF
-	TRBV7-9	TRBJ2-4	ASSRTGDRDAIQY
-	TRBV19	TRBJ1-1	ASSPRDRAIQEDTEAF
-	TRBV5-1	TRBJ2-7	ASSFRDGGYEQY
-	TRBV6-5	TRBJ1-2	ASRTGLDYT
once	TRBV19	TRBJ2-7	ASSSRDRGYEQY
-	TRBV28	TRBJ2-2	ASSPRLGTGTGELF
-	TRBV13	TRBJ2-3	ASSPGRASTDTQY
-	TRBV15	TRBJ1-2	ATSRAGGEYYGYT
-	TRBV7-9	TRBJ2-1	ASSLRLDRNNEQF
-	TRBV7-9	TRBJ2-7	ASSFRQGESYEQY
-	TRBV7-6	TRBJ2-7	ASSPRQGALYEQY
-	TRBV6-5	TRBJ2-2	ASSYSFGGAGELF
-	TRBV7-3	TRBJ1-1	ASSLAVLRNTEAF
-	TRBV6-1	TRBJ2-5	ASSRNTSPSETQY
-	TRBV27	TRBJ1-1	ASSFKYMNTEAF
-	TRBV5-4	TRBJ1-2	ASSLDLGDTGGLRKGYT